The 26 T cell receptor beta chains below were found in one sample sequenced in a study of CD8 T cells in ankylosing spondylitis. TCRdb re-analysed the 5' RACE reads in MiXCR, keeping a single row per CDR3 protein. In the table there are approximately 100,000 distinct CDR3 sequences, roughly 8.3% of which are singletons. Sequencing input: blood, either unsorted or a sorted T cell fraction (not recorded which). The receptor source for this set is a male donor with ankylosing spondylitis or in good health (not recorded which).

At least ten counts were recorded for this clonotype. This rearrangement joins TRBV5-1 to TRBJ2-1, with 8 bases identical to TRBD2. Per germline, CDR1 SGHRS and CDR2 YFSETQ. The CDR3 spans 15 residues. The ends lost 0 bases at V and 6 bases at J; junction bases unmatched: 5. In DNA, the CDR3 is TGCGCCAGCAGCTTGGATAGCGGGACCACCAATGAGCAGTTCTTC. Its protein is CASSLDSGTTNEQFF.

This clonotype was recorded many times. The rearrangement links TRBV27 to TRBJ1-1; D possibly corresponds to TRBD1 (6 bases). Germline V CDR1 and CDR2: MNHEY, SMNVEV (reference sequence). CDR3 size: 14 residues. V was trimmed by 3 bases and J by 1 base, leaving 9 bases between them. CDR3 nucleotides: TGTGCCAGCAGTTTCCTGGGACAGAACACTGAAGCTTTCTTT. This encodes CASSFLGQNTEAFF.

This clonotype was observed many times. The J gene is TRBJ2-1, the V gene TRBV7-2; D is uncertain. Germline V gene lookup returns CDR1 SGHTA and CDR2 FQGNSA. V was trimmed by 5 bases and J by 9 bases, leaving 17 bases between them. The CDR3 has 14 residues. CDR3 amino acids: CASSVIQTKGEQFF. The CDR3 DNA sequence: TGTGCCAGCAGCGTGATCCAAACCAAGGGTGAGCAGTTCTTC.

This clonotype was counted ten times or more. The rearrangement uses TRBV27 and TRBJ2-5; possibly TRBD1 for D (5 bases). CDR1 is MNHEY and CDR2 is SMNVEV in the germline V gene (reference sequence). V was pared by 5 bases and J by 5 bases, with 24 bases between. The CDR3 is 17 residues long. CDR3 in amino acids: CASSPRGRASREETQYF. The CDR3 coding sequence is TGTGCCAGCAGTCCCCGTGGCAGGGCAAGCCGAGAGGAGACCCAGTACTTC.

The chain links TRBV18 to TRBJ2-7; D is undetermined. Germline V gene lookup returns CDR1 KGHSH and CDR2 LQKENI. There are 16 residues in the CDR3. Trimming took 6 bases from V and 3 from J, leaving 21 bases between them. CDR3 sequence: CASSPRSGFRDYEQYF. For the CDR3, the DNA is TGTGCCAGCTCGCCAAGATCCGGGTTTCGCGACTACGAGCAGTACTTC.

A remark on this clonotype: A much more abundant neighbour one base away suggests this may be a read error. This chain's CDR3 is CATSETTGGGELFF. The CDR3 DNA sequence: TGTGCCACCAGTGAGACGACAGGCGGGGGGGAGCTGTTTTTT. The V gene is TRBV10-3, the J gene TRBJ2-2, with a tentative D call TRBD1 (6 bases). The germline CDR1 and CDR2 sequences are ENHRY and SYGVKD. The CDR3 consists of 14 residues.

This clonotype was recorded at least ten times. The rearrangement links TRBV4-2 to TRBJ2-7; TRBD2 matches 9 bases. The CDR3 contains 16 residues. Trimming removed 1 base from V and 9 bases from J; junction bases left unmatched: 13. Germline CDR1 is LGHNA and CDR2 is YNFKEQ. As DNA, the CDR3 is TGTGCCAGCAGCCAAGGAAGCGGGAGGTACGCCGGGGGGCAGTACTTC. This translates into CASSQGSGRYAGGQYF.

In this sample, this clonotype turned up many times. The chain couples TRBV2 to TRBJ2-5; the match to TRBD2 covers 9 bases. This CDR3 region has 14 residues. Germline-derived CDR1 and CDR2 are SNHLY and FYNNEI. The V and J ends lost 7 bases and 5 bases, in that order; junction bases with no gene match: 8. Here the CDR3 DNA reads TGTGCCAGCATCGGGACTAGCCTGGGGGAGACCCAGTACTTC. Amino acid sequence: CASIGTSLGETQYF.

This clonotype was found many times. This rearrangement joins TRBV19 to TRBJ1-1; 7 bases map to TRBD1. Trimming took 2 bases from V and 1 from J; bases not matched to a gene: 4. The CDR3 length is 15 residues. The V gene's germline CDR1 is LNHDA and CDR2 SQIVND (reference sequence). CDR3 sequence reads: CASSISGDRNTEAFF. In DNA form, the CDR3 reads TGTGCCAGTAGTATATCCGGGGACAGGAACACTGAAGCTTTCTTT.

This clonotype was seen repeatedly, ten times or more. The rearrangement joins TRBV4-3 to TRBJ1-1; no definite D call. The CDR3 sequence is 16 residues long. The germline V gene has CDR1 LGHNA and CDR2 YSLEER. V lost 0 bases to trimming and J lost 1 base, with 12 bases between them. CDR3 sequence: CASSQDFEGWNTEAFF. The CDR3 DNA sequence: TGCGCCAGCAGCCAAGATTTTGAAGGTTGGAACACTGAAGCTTTCTTT.

At least ten counts were recorded for this clonotype. The chain uses TRBV5-4 and TRBJ2-1; possible D gene TRBD1, 5 bases. Looked up from germline, CDR1 is SGHNT and CDR2 is YYREEE (reference sequence). Deletions cut 1 base from V and 8 bases from J, with 16 bases between. The CDR3 totals 15 residues. The CDR3 here is CASSLTATVSDEQFF. The CDR3 bases are TGTGCCAGCAGCTTGACCGCGACAGTGTCCGATGAGCAGTTCTTC.

This clonotype was observed many times. The genes are TRBV12-3 or TRBV12-4 and TRBJ2-1, with D perhaps matching TRBD2 (5 bases). The CDR3 totals 16 residues. Trimming stripped 6 bases from V and 1 base from J, with 16 bases between. In nucleotides, the CDR3 is TGTGCCAGCAGGACCGAAGGACTCCGATCCTACAATGAGCAGTTCTTC. Amino acid sequence: CASRTEGLRSYNEQFF.

This clonotype was found many times. This chain connects TRBV15 to TRBJ2-5, with unresolved D. Trimming stripped 1 base from V and 0 bases from J, with 6 bases between. This CDR3 spans 14 amino acids. The germline CDR1 and CDR2 sequences are LNHNV and YYDKDF (reference sequence). This chain's CDR3 is CATSRGGNQETQYF. CDR3 sequence (DNA): TGTGCCACCAGCAGAGGCGGAAACCAAGAGACCCAGTACTTC.

This clonotype was seen at least ten times. The gene calls are TRBV27 and TRBJ2-4, with D possibly matching TRBD1 (5 bases). Trimming shortened V by 2 bases and J by 8 bases, and 16 bases separated the two germline ends. The germline V gene encodes CDR1 MNHEY and CDR2 SMNVEV (reference sequence). The CDR3 is 15 residues long. The CDR3: CASSLMGQGRDIQYF. In nucleotides, the CDR3 is TGTGCCAGCAGTTTAATGGGGCAAGGAAGGGACATTCAGTACTTC.

In its sample, this clonotype was seen many times. The rearrangement uses TRBV29-1 and TRBJ2-3, with 8 bases fitting TRBD1. The CDR3 extends over 14 amino acids. Trimming at V came to 6 bases and at J to 3 bases, leaving 8 bases not matched to a gene. The germline V gene encodes CDR1 SQVTM and CDR2 ANQGSEA. The CDR3 sequence: CSVARDRMTDTQYF. As DNA, the CDR3 is TGCAGCGTAGCAAGGGACAGGATGACAGATACGCAGTATTTT.

The chain couples TRBV20-1 to TRBJ1-2; D is undetermined. V lost 2 bases and J 4 bases, leaving 11 bases between the germline ends. CDR1 is DFQATT and CDR2 is SNEGSKA in the germline V gene (reference sequence). The CDR3 consists of 13 residues. Here the CDR3 DNA reads TGCAGTGCTAGATTGGGAACGACCTATGGCTACACCTTC. The encoded protein is CSARLGTTYGYTF.

This clonotype was recorded at least ten times. The genes are TRBV7-2 and TRBJ1-1; D not resolved. CDR3 length: 18 residues. Trimming pared 1 base from V and 5 bases from J, leaving 23 bases between. Germline CDR1 reads SGHTA; CDR2 reads FQGNSA. DNA for the CDR3: TGTGCCAGCAGCTTAGGTGAGGGCTCTAGGCGAAGGGATACTGAAGCTTTCTTT. It specifies CASSLGEGSRRRDTEAFF.

Many counts were recorded for this clonotype. The chain couples TRBV9 to TRBJ2-1; D may be TRBD1 or TRBD2 (5 bases each). In germline, CDR1 is SGDLS, CDR2 YYNGEE. V lost 0 bases and J 9 bases, leaving 13 bases between the germline ends. The CDR3 spans 14 residues. In DNA, the CDR3 is TGTGCCAGCAGCGTAGACGGGGCCGAGGTTGAGCAGTTCTTC. This codes for CASSVDGAEVEQFF. Full variable domain (rest looked up from reference TRBV9 and TRBJ2-1): DSGVTQTPKHLITATGQRVTLRCSPRSGDLSVYWYQQSLDQGLQFLIQYYNGEERAKGNILERFSAQQFPDLHSELNLSSLELGDSALYFCASSVDGAEVEQFFGPGTRLTVL.

This clonotype was seen many times. V is TRBV11-2 and J is TRBJ2-7, with 9 nucleotides matching TRBD1. This CDR3 is built from 14 residues. V lost 3 bases and J lost 4; bases outside the gene matches: 4. In germline, CDR1 is SGHAT, CDR2 FQNNGV. The DNA of the CDR3 is TGTGCCAGCAGCTTCGGGACAGGGAGATACGAGCAGTACTTC. As protein: CASSFGTGRYEQYF.

This clonotype was recorded many times. The chain recombines TRBV10-1 with TRBJ2-7; a weak D match, TRBD1 (5 bases). The CDR3 covers 14 residues. Trimming removed 3 bases from V and 5 bases from J, with 14 bases in between. Germline CDR1 reads WNHNN; CDR2 reads SYGVQD (reference sequence). Here the CDR3 reads CASSDGYRLNEQYF. The CDR3 DNA reads TGCGCCAGCAGTGACGGATACAGGCTCAACGAGCAGTACTTC.

This clonotype was detected ten times or more. V usage is TRBV5-1 and J usage is TRBJ1-1; no firm D call. Trimming left V 2 bases short and J 0 bases short, with 11 bases between. CDR1 and CDR2 (germline): SGHRS, YFSETQ. The CDR3 runs to 15 residues. Here the CDR3 reads CASSFSVPVNTEAFF. CDR3 DNA sequence: TGCGCCAGCAGCTTTTCCGTTCCAGTGAACACTGAAGCTTTCTTT.

This clonotype was found many times. V and J are TRBV20-1 and TRBJ1-2, with 7 bases lining up with TRBD1. Unmatched junction bases numbered 8, after V lost 3 bases and J lost 4 bases. CDR1 is DFQATT and CDR2 is SNEGSKA in the germline V gene (reference sequence). The length of the CDR3 is 14 residues. The CDR3 nucleotides are TGCAGTGCTAGTAAGGCAGGGGGTAGCTATGGCTACACCTTC. Translation: CSASKAGGSYGYTF.

Ten or more counts support this clonotype. The rearrangement links TRBV29-1 to TRBJ2-1; D is unclear. CDR3 length: 14 amino acids. Germline values: CDR1 SQVTM, CDR2 ANQGSEA. V was clipped by 0 bases and J by 0 bases, with 6 bases between them. DNA for the CDR3: TGCAGCGTTGAAGAACTAACCTCCTACAATGAGCAGTTCTTC. Residues: CSVEELTSYNEQFF.

This clonotype was recorded at least ten times. The chain carries TRBV19 and TRBJ1-1, with 9 positions matching TRBD1. This CDR3 region has 15 residues. V lost 4 bases, J lost 0 bases, and 3 bases stayed unmatched. The V gene's germline CDR1 is LNHDA and CDR2 SQIVND (reference sequence). The CDR3 here is CASSKRDRVNTEAFF. CDR3 sequence (DNA): TGTGCCAGTAGTAAACGGGACAGGGTGAACACTGAAGCTTTCTTT.

The sample holds many counts of this clonotype. V usage is TRBV5-1 and J usage is TRBJ2-3, with TRBD2 matching over 9 bases. Germline V gene data show CDR1 as SGHRS and CDR2 as YFSETQ. The length of the CDR3 is 17 residues. V trimming: 0 bases; J trimming: 3 bases; junction bases outside the gene matches: 8. The CDR3 is CASSLDPKAGGTDTQYF. The CDR3 DNA reads TGCGCCAGCAGCTTGGACCCGAAAGCGGGAGGTACAGATACGCAGTATTTT.

This clonotype showed up just a few times. This rearrangement joins TRBV7-9 to TRBJ2-7, with unresolved D. Trimming stripped 4 bases from V and 3 bases from J, with 7 bases between. The germline V gene has CDR1 SEHNR and CDR2 FQNEAQ (reference sequence). The CDR3 length is 12 residues. The CDR3 DNA is TGTGCCAGCAGCTGGACCCTCTACGAGCAGTACTTC. Protein: CASSWTLYEQYF.